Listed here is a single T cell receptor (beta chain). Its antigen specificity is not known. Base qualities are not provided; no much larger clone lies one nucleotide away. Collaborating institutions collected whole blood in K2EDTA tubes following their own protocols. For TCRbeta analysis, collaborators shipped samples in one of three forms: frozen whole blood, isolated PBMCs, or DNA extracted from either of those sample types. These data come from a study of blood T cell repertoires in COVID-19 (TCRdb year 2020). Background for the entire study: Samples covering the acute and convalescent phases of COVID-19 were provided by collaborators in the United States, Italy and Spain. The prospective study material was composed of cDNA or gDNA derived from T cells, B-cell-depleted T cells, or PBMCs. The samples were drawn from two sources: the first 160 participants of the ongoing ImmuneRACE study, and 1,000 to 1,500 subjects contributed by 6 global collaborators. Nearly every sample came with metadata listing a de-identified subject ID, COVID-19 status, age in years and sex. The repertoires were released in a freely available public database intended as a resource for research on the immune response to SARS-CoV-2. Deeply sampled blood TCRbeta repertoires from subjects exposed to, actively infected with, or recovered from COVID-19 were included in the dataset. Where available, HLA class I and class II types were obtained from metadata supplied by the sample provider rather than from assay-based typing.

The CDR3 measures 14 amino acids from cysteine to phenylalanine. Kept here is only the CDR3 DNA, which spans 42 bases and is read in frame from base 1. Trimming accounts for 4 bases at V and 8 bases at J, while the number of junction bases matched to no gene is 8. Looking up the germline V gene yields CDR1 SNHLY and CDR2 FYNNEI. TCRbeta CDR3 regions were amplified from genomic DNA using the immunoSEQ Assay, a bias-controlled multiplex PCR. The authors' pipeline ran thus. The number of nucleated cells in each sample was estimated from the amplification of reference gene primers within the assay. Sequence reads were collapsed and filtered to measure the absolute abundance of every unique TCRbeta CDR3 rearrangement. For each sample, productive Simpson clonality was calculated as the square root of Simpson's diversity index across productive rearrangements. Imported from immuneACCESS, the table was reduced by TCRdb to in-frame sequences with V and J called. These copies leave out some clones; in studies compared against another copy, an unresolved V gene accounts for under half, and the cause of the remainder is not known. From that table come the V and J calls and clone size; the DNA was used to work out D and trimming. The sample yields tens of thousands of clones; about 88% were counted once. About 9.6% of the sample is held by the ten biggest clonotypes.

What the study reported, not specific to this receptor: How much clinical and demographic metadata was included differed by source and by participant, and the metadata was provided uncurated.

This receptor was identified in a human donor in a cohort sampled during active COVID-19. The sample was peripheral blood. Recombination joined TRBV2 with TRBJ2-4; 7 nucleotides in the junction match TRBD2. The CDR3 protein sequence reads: CASSALRGGDIQYF. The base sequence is TGTGCCAGCAGTGCCCTTCGGGGAGGGGACATTCAGTACTTC.